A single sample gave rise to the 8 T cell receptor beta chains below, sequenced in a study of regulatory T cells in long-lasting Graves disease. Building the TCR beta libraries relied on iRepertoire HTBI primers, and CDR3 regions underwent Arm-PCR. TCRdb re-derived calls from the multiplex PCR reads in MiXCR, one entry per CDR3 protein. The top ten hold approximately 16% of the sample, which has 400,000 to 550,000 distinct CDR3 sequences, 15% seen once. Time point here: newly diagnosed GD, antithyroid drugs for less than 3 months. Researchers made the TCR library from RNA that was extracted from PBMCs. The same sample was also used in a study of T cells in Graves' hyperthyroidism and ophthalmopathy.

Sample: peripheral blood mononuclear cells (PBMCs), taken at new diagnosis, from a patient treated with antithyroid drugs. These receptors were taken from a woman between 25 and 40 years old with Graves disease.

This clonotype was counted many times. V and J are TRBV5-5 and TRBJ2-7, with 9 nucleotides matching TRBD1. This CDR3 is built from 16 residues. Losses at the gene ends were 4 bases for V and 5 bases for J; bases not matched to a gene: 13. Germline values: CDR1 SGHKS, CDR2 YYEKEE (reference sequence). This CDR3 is CASSARLVDRGNEQYF. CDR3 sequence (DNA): TGTGCCAGCAGCGCCCGGCTCGTGGACAGGGGAAACGAGCAGTACTTC. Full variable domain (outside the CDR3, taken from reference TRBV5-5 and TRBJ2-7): DAGVTQSPTHLIKTRGQQVTLRCSPISGHKSVSWYQQVLGQGPQFIFQYYEKEERGRGNFPDRFSARQFPNYSSELNVNALLLGDSALYLCASSARLVDRGNEQYFGPGTRLTVT.

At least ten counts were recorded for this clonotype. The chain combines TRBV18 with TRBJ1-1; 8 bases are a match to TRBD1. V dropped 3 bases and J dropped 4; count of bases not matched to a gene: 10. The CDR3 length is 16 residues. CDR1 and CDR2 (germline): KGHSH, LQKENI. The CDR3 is CASSPIETGGATEAFF. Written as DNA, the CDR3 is TGTGCCAGCTCACCTATAGAAACAGGGGGTGCCACTGAAGCTTTCTTT.

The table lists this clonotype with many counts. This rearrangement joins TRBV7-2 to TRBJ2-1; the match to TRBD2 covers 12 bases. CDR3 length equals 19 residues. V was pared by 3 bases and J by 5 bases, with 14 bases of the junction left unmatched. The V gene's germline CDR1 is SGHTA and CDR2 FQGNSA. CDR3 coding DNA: TGTGCCAGCAGCTTGGTGACTAGCGGGAGCGTTGTGTTAAACAATGAGCAGTTCTTC. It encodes CASSLVTSGSVVLNNEQFF.

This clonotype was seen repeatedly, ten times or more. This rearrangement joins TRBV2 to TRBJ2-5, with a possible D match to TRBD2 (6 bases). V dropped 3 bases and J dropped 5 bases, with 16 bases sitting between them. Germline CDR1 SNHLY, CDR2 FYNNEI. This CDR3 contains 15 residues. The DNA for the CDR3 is TGTGCCAGCAGTGAGGAGGGTCAGGGAAGGGAGACCCAGTACTTC. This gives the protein CASSEEGQGRETQYF.

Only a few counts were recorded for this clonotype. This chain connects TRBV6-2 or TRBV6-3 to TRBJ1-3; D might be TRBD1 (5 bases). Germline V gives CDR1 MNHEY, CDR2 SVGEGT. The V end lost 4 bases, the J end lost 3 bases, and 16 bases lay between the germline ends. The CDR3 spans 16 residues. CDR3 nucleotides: TGTGCCAGCAGTTGGGGCCCGACCATGGGTGGAAACACCATATATTTT. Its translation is CASSWGPTMGGNTIYF.

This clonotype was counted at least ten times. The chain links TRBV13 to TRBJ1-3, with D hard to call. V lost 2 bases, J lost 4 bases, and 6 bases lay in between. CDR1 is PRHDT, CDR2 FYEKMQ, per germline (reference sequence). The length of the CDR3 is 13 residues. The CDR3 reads CASSLILGNTIYF. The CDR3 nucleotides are TGTGCCAGCAGCTTAATTCTGGGAAACACCATATATTTT.

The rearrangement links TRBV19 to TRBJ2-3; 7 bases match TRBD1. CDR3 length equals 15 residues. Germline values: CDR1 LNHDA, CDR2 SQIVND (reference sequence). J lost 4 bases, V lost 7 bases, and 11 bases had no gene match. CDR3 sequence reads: CASNPRVQGADTQYF. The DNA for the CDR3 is TGTGCCAGTAACCCGCGGGTCCAGGGGGCAGATACGCAGTATTTT.

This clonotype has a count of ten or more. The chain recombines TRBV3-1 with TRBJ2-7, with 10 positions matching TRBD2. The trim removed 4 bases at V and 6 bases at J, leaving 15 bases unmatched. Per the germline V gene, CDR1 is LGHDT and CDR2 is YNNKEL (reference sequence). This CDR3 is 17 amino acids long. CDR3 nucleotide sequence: TGTGCCAGCAGCCGTTATGCTAGCGGGAGCCCGGGGGGCGAGCAGTACTTC. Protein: CASSRYASGSPGGEQYF.